This record concerns one T cell receptor (beta chain) sequence. The target of this receptor is not known. The sample holds no much larger clone one base away, and base qualities are not on file. The cohort consisted of fewer than 700 healthy bone marrow donors. Cohort members were all nominally healthy when sampled, although unrecorded immune exposures were likely present. The donor tested CMV seropositive and was one of the 289 seropositive cohort members. Each donor provided a peripheral blood sample, and peripheral blood mononuclear cells were used for TCR beta sequencing. The Qiagen DNeasy Blood Extraction Kit was used to extract genomic DNA from the blood cell samples. The sample belongs to a study of cytomegalovirus exposure and HLA in healthy donors (dated by TCRdb to 2016 to 2017). A note on the overall study: In an earlier analysis of some 550 of the donors, 276 Gb of sequence data and 90 million to 130 million unique TCR beta sequences from about 190 million T cells were reported. An early release covering more than 500 HLA-typed donors comprised 300 to 350 gigabases of sequencing data and 85 million to 100 million unique TCR sequences. The genetic ancestry cluster associated with self-reported Caucasian donors included approximately 85% of the 300 to 400 genotyped donors. The study aimed to test whether cataloging public T cell receptors could reveal signatures of past pathogen exposure. Using immunosequencing, the study profiled T cell repertoires from fewer than 700 subjects and related those repertoires to cytomegalovirus serostatus. Besides the first cohort of roughly 660 subjects, a separate validation cohort made up of 120 different subjects was used. To predict cytomegalovirus infection status, the study brought together high-throughput TCR immunosequencing, statistical association of individual TCRs with disease status, and machine learning. A later analysis re-analyzed previously published TCR beta repertoires from several hundred donors and added high-resolution HLA genotyping to study TCR occurrence patterns. Rather than using new phenotypic data, the later analysis identified candidate immune exposures from TCR beta sequences and from how often those sequences occurred across donors. In an earlier analysis of a few hundred of the donors, high-throughput TCR beta sequencing was used to judge whether each TCR beta V gene segment behaved as functional or pseudogenic. Donor age, sex, ethnicity and CMV serostatus were compiled together with the repertoire data. A later genetic analysis took genome-wide SNP genotypes for about 55% of the roughly 670 donors and used that subset as a discovery cohort. All discovery cohort repertoires had been generated on a single sequencing platform. Class I and class II HLA loci were covered by the typing at four-digit resolution. Typing coverage varied by locus: roughly 629-630 donors for A, B, C, DRB1 and DQB1; more than 500 for DQA1; about 590 for DPA1; approximately 470 for DPB1. Roughly 5 DR-DQ haplotypes were treated as single units for association and clustering because of strong linkage in the cohort. Among about 390 genotyped donors of the cohort, an average of approximately 230,000 unique TCR beta nucleotide sequences were sequenced per donor, roughly a sixth of them non-productive. On the study overall, not on this receptor specifically: The earlier analysis of 587 of the donors excluded some 16 rarely observed V segments, including chromosome 9 orphons, because counts were too low. Several of the top co-occurrence clusters appeared to be linked to parvovirus B19, influenza, CMV and Epstein-Barr virus, according to a later analysis. This cohort had only TCR beta chains sequenced, and the lack of alpha or paired-chain data limited which features could be detected. Linkage disequilibrium might explain the correlated functional status among segregating V segments, but an unknown experimental factor could not be ruled out. Because HLA typing was missing for some donors at each locus, association tests included only the typed subset. The only immune exposure information available for the cohort was CMV serostatus. The authors suggested that the approach could potentially be generalized to other disease states and immunological phenotypes. The presence/absence analyses assumed that sequencing depth was roughly uniform across donors, and that assumption may not be true. In a later genetic analysis, fewer N-insertions in productive TCRs were reported among donors in an Asian-associated ancestry cluster than the approximately 670-donor mean. V-gene and J-gene trimming of TCR beta chains was associated with a missense DCLRE1C variant in a later genetic analysis, and the association was replicated in an independent cohort. A group of highly shared sequence variants was considered likely to be a technical artifact of the sequencing pipeline. In both the original and validation cohorts, the classifier was reported to diagnose cytomegalovirus status with high specificity and sensitivity. A further reported finding was that TCR beta sequences accurately predicted the HLA-A and HLA-B alleles for most subjects in the first cohort. In a later analysis, HLA-associated TCR beta chains were found to be more clonally expanded and to have lower generation probabilities than equally common non-associated chains. In the study, approximately 160 TCR beta chains were listed as associated with cytomegalovirus. Most TCR sequences were seen in very few donors, while some public TCRs were found in many individuals. In a later analysis, the rate of TCR association differed among HLA loci, with DRB1 alleles having the most associated TCRs and HLA-C alleles having the fewest. Strong co-occurrence of HLA alleles, especially DR and DQ, made assigning TCR associations to individual alleles difficult. A later analysis found that most CMV-associated TCR beta chains appeared HLA-restricted, with HLA associations seemingly driven largely by CMV exposure. In vitro tests confirmed that three of the cytomegalovirus-associated TCR beta chains recognize cytomegalovirus antigens. In a later analysis, 16,951 TCR beta sequences were associated with specific HLA alleles at a false discovery rate of 0.05. In an earlier analysis of a few hundred of the donors, most TCR beta V segments were observed in productive rearrangements about 90% or about 30% of the time, broadly matching IMGT annotations. Some IMGT-functional V segments, including TRBV6-2 and TRBV6-3, could not be distinguished by the 87-base-pair reads and were therefore excluded.

Library preparation was by the immunoSEQ multiplex PCR assay. The multiplex PCR relied on a mix of 60 forward primers for TCR Vbeta segments and 13 reverse primers for TCR Jbeta segments. The CDR3 region of rearranged TCR beta genes was amplified from genomic DNA by a multiplex PCR assay. The amplified TCR beta libraries were sequenced on the Illumina HiSeq System as 87-base-pair reads. In the paper's pipeline: In a later analysis, some 80 million unique TCR beta chains were counted across the roughly 610 repertoires, and around 11 million of these chains were shared by at least two donors. A nearest-neighbor algorithm error-corrected the raw reads and collapsed the reads into unique sequences, merging closely related sequences to remove PCR and sequencing errors. CDR3 sequences were aligned to IMGT reference sequences to assign V, D and J gene segments. For a sequence to be retained, a match of at least six nucleotides was required to both a V gene segment and a J gene segment. A rearrangement was called productive if the CDR3 had no stop codons and remained in frame with V and J, and every other rearrangement was called non-productive. Following IMGT convention, CDR3 was defined as the stretch from the second conserved V-encoded cysteine to the conserved J-encoded phenylalanine. Sequences without an unambiguous match to a single V gene segment were excluded from the earlier analysis of almost 600 of the donors. In an earlier analysis of several hundred of the donors, a V segment was called functional when productive rearrangements were above 56.7%, and segregating when the standard deviation between donors exceeded 5%. To diagnose cytomegalovirus status from the catalog of TCR beta chain sequences, a statistical classification framework was built. In a later analysis, TCR nucleotide sequences were compared against IMGT/GENE-DB human TR gene sequences so that V and J genes could be assigned. A later analysis assigned CDR3 sequences and most-parsimonious VDJ recombination scenarios with the TCRdist pipeline. In a later analysis, each TCR beta chain was defined by its CDR3 amino acid sequence together with its V-gene family, and reads lacking a unique V-gene family were excluded. As a way to deal with suspected cross-contamination and a sequencing artifact, a later analysis dropped 450 to 700 nucleotide sequences that were highly shared and had low generation probability. In a later analysis, a clonal expansion index for each public chain was calculated from normalized within-repertoire ranks of inferred template counts. Generation probabilities in a later analysis came from a VDJ recombination model fitted to out-of-frame rearrangements, and those results were checked against IGoR. In a later analysis, TCR-TCR, TCR-HLA and TCR-CMV co-occurrence was scored with hypergeometric tests, and a repertoire-size bias correction was applied to TCR pairs. False discovery rates were estimated in a later analysis by permuting HLA or CMV assignments 20 times. In a later analysis, co-occurring TCRs were grouped with DBSCAN, and TCRdist sequence similarity was added when clustering was performed within HLA-allele-positive subsets. Repertoires with fewer than 30,000 or more than 120,000 public chains were left out of co-occurrence clustering, as were four to six repertoires with anomalous nucleotide sharing. TCRdb provides this immuneACCESS table in a form limited to in-frame rearrangements. Some clones are lacking; in checked studies, under half of them reflect an unresolved V gene, and why the rest are absent is not known. V, J and clone size were drawn from that table, and D and trimming were deduced from the DNA. This sample holds 65,000 or so clones; 60% to 85% were observed only once. The biggest ten clones account for approximately 3.5% of the sample.

Taken from cysteine to phenylalanine, the CDR3 has 13 residues. Only the CDR3 part of the read is kept: 39 bases, read in frame from the first base. Taken from the germline V gene (reference sequence), the CDR1 and CDR2 loops are MNHNY and SVGAGI. The V and J ends are trimmed by 7 bases and 4 bases, leaving 13 bases between them. Sample: PBMCs. The rearrangement combines TRBV6-6 with TRBJ1-2, with the D gene not clear enough to name. This TCR came from a woman between 40 and 50 years old in good health and CMV-seropositive. The DNA sequence reads TGTGCCAGCACCGACGGGGTGGGCTATGGCTACACCTTC. The encoded protein is CASTDGVGYGYTF.